This TCR beta chain appears in the sequencing data of a study of breast tumors, draining lymph nodes, adjacent tissues. TCRdb recomputed calls from the multiplex PCR reads with MiXCR, one row per CDR3 protein. The sample holds tens of thousands of distinct CDR3 sequences; over 40% are singletons and the top ten take about 11%. The clonotype originates from a female donor with breast cancer. Some clones in this sample may be carry-over from other donors' samples. What was sequenced was breast tumor tissue.

The CDR3 DNA reads TGTGCCAGCACCTTCCTAGGCAGAGATACGCAGTATTTT. Protein sequence: CASTFLGRDTQYF. V is TRBV7-2 and J is TRBJ2-3; D not resolved. V was pared by 7 bases and J by 5 bases, with 13 bases between. Germline-derived CDR1 and CDR2 are SGHTA and FQGNSA. This CDR3 region has 13 residues.